The entry below describes one TCR beta chain. Its target is unknown. The CDR3 is made up of 12 amino acids. Germline V gives CDR1 MNHNY, CDR2 SVGAGI (reference sequence). Unmatched junction bases numbered 7, after V lost 4 bases and J lost 11 bases. The data originate from a study of post-analysis software for immune sequencing data. Study information: Recorded subtypes: relapsing-remitting, secondary progressive, progressive-relapsing; some patients unannotated.

Unique molecular identifiers were built into the TCR beta cDNA libraries. Approximately 500,000 cDNA molecules were obtained per 1 to 10 million input T cells. TCRdb re-derived calls from the PCR reads in MiXCR, one entry per CDR3 protein. The table shows roughly 400,000 distinct CDR3 sequences, with approximately 42% occurring only once. The study, taken as a whole, reports: Co-batched samples clustered tightly together by F measure. Patients carried roughly 5 TRBV segments more frequently than controls did, and TRBV5-6, TRBV5-1 and TRBV20-1 were among them.

Sequences were obtained from blood. The sequence came from a girl aged 2 to 10 with multiple sclerosis. The chain couples TRBV6-6 to TRBJ2-5, with 7 bases aligning to TRBD1. CDR3 in amino acids: CASSSGTAVQYF. The DNA for the CDR3 is TGTGCCAGCAGTTCCGGGACAGCCGTGCAGTACTTC.